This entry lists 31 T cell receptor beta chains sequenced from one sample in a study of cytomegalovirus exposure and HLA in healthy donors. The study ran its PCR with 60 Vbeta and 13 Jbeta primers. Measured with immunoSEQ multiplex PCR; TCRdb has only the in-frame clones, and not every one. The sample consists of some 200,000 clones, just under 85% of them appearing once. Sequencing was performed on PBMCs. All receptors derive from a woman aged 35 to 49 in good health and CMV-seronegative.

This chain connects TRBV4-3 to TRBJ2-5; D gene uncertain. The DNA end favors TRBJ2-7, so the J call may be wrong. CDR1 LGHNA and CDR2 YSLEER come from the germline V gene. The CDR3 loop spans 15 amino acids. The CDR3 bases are TGCGCCAGCAGCCAAGATACCCCCGCTACCTACGAGCAGTACTTC. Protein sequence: CASSQDTPATYEQYF.

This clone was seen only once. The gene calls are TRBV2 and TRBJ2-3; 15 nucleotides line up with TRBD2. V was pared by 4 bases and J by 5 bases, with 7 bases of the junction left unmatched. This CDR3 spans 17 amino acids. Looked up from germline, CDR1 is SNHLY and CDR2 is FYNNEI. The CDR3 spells CASSAGLAGGPRDTQYF. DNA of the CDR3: TGTGCCAGCAGTGCTGGACTAGCGGGGGGGCCAAGAGATACGCAGTATTTT.

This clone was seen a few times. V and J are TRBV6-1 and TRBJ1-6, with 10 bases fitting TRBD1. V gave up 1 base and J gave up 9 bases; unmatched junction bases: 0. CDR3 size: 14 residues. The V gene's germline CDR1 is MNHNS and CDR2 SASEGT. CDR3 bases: TGTGCCAGCAGTGAAGGGACAGGGGGTTCACCCCTCCACTTT. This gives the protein CASSEGTGGSPLHF.

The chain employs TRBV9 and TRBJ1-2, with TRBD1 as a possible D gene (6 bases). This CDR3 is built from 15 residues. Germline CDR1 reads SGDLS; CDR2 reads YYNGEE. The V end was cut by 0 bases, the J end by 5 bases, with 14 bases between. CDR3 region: CASSVGRGARYGYTF. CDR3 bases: TGTGCCAGCAGCGTAGGTCGGGGGGCGAGATATGGCTACACCTTC.

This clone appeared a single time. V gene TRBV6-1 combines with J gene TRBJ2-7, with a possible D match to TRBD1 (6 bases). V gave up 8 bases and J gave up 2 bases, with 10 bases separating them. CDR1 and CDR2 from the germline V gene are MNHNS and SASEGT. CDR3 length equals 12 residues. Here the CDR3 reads CASGQTAYEQYF. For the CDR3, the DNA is TGTGCCAGCGGACAGACGGCCTACGAGCAGTACTTC.

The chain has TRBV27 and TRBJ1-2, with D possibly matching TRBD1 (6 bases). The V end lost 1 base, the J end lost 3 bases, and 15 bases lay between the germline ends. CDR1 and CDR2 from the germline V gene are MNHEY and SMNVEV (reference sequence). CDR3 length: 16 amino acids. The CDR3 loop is CASSLYMAGADYGYTF. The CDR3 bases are TGTGCCAGCAGTTTATATATGGCAGGGGCGGACTATGGCTACACCTTC.

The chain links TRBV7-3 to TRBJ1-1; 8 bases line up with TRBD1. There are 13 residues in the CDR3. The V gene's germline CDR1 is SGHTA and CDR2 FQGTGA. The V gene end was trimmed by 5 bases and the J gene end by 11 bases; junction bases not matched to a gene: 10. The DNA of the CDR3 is TGTGCCAGCAGCCGTCAGACAGGGGACTATGCTTTCTTT. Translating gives CASSRQTGDYAFF. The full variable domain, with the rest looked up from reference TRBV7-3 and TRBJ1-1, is GAGVSQTPSNKVTEKGKYVELRCDPISGHTALYWYRQSLGQGPEFLIYFQGTGAADDSGLPNDRFFAVRPEGSVSTLKIQRTERGDSAVYLCASSRQTGDYAFFGQGTRLTVV.

The DNA for the CDR3 is TGTGCCAGCAGCGTACCCGGAGGAACAGAGACCCAGTACTTC. Its protein product is CASSVPGGTETQYF. This chain joins TRBV9 and TRBJ2-5; D might be TRBD2 (5 bases). The CDR3 has 14 residues. The germline V gene has CDR1 SGDLS and CDR2 YYNGEE. Trimming removed 1 base at V and 4 bases at J, with 11 bases between.

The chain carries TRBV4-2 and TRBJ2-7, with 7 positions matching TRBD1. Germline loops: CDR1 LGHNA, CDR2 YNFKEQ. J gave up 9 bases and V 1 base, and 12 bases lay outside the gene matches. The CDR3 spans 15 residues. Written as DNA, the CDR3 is TGTGCCAGCAGCCAAGCAGTGGACAGGCTAACCTCGCAGTACTTC. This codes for CASSQAVDRLTSQYF.

CDR3 sequence: CASSSGTGTVREQYF. The CDR3, as DNA: TGTGCCAGCAGTTCAGGGACTGGAACGGTGCGGGAGCAGTACTTC. The chain employs TRBV28 and TRBJ2-7, with a possible D match to TRBD2 (6 bases). Germline V gene lookup returns CDR1 MDHEN and CDR2 SYDVKM. The CDR3 length is 15 residues. Trimming left V 4 bases short and J 7 bases short, with 20 bases between.

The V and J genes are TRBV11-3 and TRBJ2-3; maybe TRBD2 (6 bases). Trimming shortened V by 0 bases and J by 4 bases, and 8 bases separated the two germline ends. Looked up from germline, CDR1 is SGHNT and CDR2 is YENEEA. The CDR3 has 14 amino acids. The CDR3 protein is CASSLEWGADTQYF. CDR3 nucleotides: TGTGCCAGCAGCTTAGAATGGGGGGCAGATACGCAGTATTTT.

The CDR3 reads CASSLYSQRGKFTDTQYF. The CDR3, as DNA: TGTGCCAGCAGTTTATACTCCCAGCGGGGGAAGTTCACAGATACGCAGTATTTT. The rearrangement links TRBV27 to TRBJ2-3; 8 bases line up with TRBD2. J lost 2 bases, V lost 1 base, and 11 bases had no gene match. Germline CDR1 reads MNHEY; CDR2 reads SMNVEV (reference sequence). This CDR3 has 18 amino acids.

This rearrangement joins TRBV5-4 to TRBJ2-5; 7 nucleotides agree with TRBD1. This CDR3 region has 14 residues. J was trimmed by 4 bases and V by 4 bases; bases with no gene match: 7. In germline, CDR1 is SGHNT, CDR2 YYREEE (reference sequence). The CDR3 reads CASSQRQGRETQYF. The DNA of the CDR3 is TGTGCCAGCAGCCAGAGACAGGGAAGAGAGACCCAGTACTTC.

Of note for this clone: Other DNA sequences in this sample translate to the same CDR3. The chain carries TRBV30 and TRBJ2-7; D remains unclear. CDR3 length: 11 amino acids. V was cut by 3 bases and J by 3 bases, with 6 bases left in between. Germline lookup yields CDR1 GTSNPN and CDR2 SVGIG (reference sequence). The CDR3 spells CAWSFSYEQYF. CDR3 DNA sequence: TGTGCCTGGAGCTTTAGCTACGAGCAGTACTTC.

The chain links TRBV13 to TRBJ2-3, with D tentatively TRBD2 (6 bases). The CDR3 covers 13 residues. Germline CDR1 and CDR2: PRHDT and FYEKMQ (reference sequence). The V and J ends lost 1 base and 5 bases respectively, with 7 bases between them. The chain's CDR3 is CASSLAGVDTQYF. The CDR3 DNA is TGTGCCAGCAGCTTAGCGGGAGTAGATACGCAGTATTTT.

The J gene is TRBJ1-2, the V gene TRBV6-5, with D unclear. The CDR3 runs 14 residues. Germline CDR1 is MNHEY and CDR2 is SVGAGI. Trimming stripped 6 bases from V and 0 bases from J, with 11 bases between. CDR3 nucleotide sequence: TGTGCCAGCAGAAAGGCCGGGTCTAACTATGGCTACACCTTC. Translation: CASRKAGSNYGYTF.

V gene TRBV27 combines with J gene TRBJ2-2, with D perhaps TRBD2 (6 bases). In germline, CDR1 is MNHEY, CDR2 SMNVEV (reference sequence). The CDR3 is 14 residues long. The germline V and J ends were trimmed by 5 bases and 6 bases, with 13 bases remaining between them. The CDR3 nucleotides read TGTGCCAGCAGTCCGCCGGGGGTGCCCGGGGAGCTGTTTTTT. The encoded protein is CASSPPGVPGELFF.

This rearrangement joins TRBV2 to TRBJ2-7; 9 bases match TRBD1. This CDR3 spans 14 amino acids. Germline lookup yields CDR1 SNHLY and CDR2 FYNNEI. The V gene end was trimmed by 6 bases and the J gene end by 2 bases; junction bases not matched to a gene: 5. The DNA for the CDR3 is TGTGCCAGCAGACTGACAGGGGGGACCTACGAGCAGTACTTC. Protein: CASRLTGGTYEQYF. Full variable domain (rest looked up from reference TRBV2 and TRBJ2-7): EPEVTQTPSHQVTQMGQEVILRCVPISNHLYFYWYRQILGQKVEFLVSFYNNEISEKSEIFDDQFSVERPDGSNFTLKIRSTKLEDSAMYFCASRLTGGTYEQYFGPGTRLTVT.

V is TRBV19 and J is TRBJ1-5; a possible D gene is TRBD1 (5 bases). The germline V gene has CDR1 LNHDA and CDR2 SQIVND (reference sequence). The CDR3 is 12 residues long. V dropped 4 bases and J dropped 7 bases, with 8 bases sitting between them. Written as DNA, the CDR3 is TGTGCCAGTAGTAGGAGGGACCAGCCCCAGCATTTT. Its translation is CASSRRDQPQHF.

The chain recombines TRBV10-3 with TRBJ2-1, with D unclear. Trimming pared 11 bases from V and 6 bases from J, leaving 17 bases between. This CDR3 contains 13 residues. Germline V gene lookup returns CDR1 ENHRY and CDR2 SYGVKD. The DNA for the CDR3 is TGTGCCGTCTTAGCAAGCCCCGTCAATGAGCAGTTCTTC. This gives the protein CAVLASPVNEQFF.

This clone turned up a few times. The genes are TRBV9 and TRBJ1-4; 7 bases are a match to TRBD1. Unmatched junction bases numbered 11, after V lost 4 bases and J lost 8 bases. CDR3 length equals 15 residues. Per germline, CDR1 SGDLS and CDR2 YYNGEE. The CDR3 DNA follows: TGTGCCAGCAGCCTCACCGGGACAGTGGGGGAAAAACTGTTTTTT. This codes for CASSLTGTVGEKLFF.

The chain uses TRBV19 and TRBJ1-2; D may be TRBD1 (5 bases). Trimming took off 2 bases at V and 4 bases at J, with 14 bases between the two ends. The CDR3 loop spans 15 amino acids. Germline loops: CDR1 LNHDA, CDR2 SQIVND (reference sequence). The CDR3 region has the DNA TGTGCCAGTAGTATAACGAGCGGGGGGTTCTATGGCTACACCTTC. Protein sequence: CASSITSGGFYGYTF.

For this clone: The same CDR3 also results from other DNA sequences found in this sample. CDR3 region: CASSPGYGYTF. The CDR3 DNA reads TGTGCCAGCAGTCCCGGGTATGGCTACACCTTC. The rearrangement joins TRBV28 to TRBJ1-2; the D is unclear. The CDR3 has 11 amino acids. Trimming cost V 5 bases and J 5 bases, with 6 bases left between them. Per germline, CDR1 MDHEN and CDR2 SYDVKM.

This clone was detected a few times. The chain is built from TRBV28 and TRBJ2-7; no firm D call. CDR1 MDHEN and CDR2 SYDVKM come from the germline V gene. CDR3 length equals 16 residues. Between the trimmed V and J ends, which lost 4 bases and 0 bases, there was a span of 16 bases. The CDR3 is CASSSPWSLSSYEQYF. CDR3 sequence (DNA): TGTGCCAGCAGTTCCCCGTGGAGTTTAAGCTCCTACGAGCAGTACTTC.

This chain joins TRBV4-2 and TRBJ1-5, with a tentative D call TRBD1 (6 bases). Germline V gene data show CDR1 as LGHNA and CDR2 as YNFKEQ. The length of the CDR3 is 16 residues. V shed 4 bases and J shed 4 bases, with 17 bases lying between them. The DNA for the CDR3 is TGTGCCAGCAGCCCTGGGGGGGCGGGACCTAATCAGCCCCAGCATTTT. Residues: CASSPGGAGPNQPQHF.

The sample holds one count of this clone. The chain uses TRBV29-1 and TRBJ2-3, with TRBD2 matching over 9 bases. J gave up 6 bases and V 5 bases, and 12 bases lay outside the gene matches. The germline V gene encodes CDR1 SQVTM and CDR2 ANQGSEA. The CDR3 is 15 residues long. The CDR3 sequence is CSVFSGGYNTDTQYF. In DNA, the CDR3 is TGCAGCGTTTTCAGCGGGGGGTATAATACGGATACGCAGTATTTT.

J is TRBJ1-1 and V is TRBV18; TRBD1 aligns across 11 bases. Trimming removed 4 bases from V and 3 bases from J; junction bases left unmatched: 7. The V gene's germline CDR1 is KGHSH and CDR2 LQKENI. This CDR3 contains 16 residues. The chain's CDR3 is CASSLGTGGWDTEAFF. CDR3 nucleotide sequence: TGTGCCAGCTCACTCGGGACAGGGGGATGGGACACTGAAGCTTTCTTT.

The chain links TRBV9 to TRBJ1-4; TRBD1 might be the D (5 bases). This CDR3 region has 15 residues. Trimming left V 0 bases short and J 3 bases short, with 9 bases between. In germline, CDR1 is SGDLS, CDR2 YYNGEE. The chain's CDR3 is CASSVGGVANEKLFF. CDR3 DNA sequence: TGTGCCAGCAGCGTAGGGGGGGTTGCTAATGAAAAACTGTTTTTT.

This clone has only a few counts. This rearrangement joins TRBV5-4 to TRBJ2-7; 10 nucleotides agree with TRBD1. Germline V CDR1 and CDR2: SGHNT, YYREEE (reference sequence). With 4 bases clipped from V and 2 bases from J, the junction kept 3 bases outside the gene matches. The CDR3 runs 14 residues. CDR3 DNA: TGTGCCAGCAGCGCGGGACAGGGGCCCTACGAGCAGTACTTC. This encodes CASSAGQGPYEQYF.

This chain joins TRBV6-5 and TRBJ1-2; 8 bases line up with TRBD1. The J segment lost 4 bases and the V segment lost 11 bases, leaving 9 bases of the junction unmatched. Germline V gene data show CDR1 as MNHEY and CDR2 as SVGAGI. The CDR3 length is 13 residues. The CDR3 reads CAARQGPIYGYTF. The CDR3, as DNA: TGTGCCGCCCGACAGGGGCCCATCTATGGCTACACCTTC.

The CDR3 protein is CASSVGSTGGNTIYF. Written as DNA, the CDR3 is TGTGCCAGCAGCGTAGGATCGACAGGAGGAAACACCATATATTTT. The gene calls are TRBV9 and TRBJ1-3, with D possibly TRBD1 on 6 matching bases. The germline gives CDR1 SGDLS, CDR2 YYNGEE. The V end was cut by 0 bases, the J end by 4 bases, with 11 bases between. CDR3 size: 15 residues.